This T cell receptor (beta chain) emerged from a study of identical twins. CDR3 length: 17 amino acids. With V trimmed by 4 bases and J by 0 bases, 5 bases remained unmatched. The germline gives CDR1 SGHTA, CDR2 FQGNSA. Regarding this clonotype: Its antigen is as yet unknown.

Regarding the study as a whole: The analysis was cross-sectional rather than longitudinal within donors. While abundant cord blood beta clonotypes carried fewer insertions, memory repertoires showed no such pattern. It was possible that invariant MAIT and iNKT cells partly confounded the zero-insertion analyses. Sequences that were out-of-frame, alpha and twin-shared displayed an excess of low generation probability.

From the 5' RACE reads, TCRdb called clonotypes with MiXCR, one entry per CDR3 protein. The table lists around 480,000 distinct CDR3 sequences, more than 13% of them singletons. The same specimen was also included in a second study, on yellow fever vaccine responses in identical twins.

The clonotype was recovered from a woman younger than 35 in good health. The specimen was CD4+ T cells sorted from blood. The J gene is TRBJ2-6, the V gene TRBV7-2; 8 positions match TRBD1. The CDR3 region is CASSSGQASSGANVLTF. The CDR3 DNA is TGTGCCAGCAGCTCGGGACAGGCAAGCTCTGGGGCCAACGTCCTGACTTTC.